Given below is one T cell receptor beta chain in context. The antigen is undetermined. These data come from a study of blood T cells in healthy people across ages. Findings of the study overall: Long-lived donors carried more naive CD4+ cells and greater diversity than aged donors. Estimates based on one million T cells were treated as lower bounds.

It was with a sample-barcoded 5' primer and a J-beta primer mix that a second PCR of roughly 7 to 12 cycles was run. A 12-random-nucleotide template-switch adaptor tagged each cDNA molecule. TCRdb called the 5' RACE reads again in MiXCR, with one record for every CDR3 protein. The sample carries 1.5 million to 2 million distinct CDR3 sequences, roughly 27% recorded once. V lost 5 bases and J lost 4, with 10 bases in between. The CDR3 is made up of 12 amino acids. Germline V gene lookup returns CDR1 SQVTM and CDR2 ANQGSEA. Donors were systemically healthy Caucasian individuals from Russia aged roughly 6 to 100 years.

The sample taken for sequencing was blood. This TCR came from a woman aged 25-40 years in good health. The rearrangement joins TRBV29-1 to TRBJ2-3, with D maybe TRBD1 (6 bases). The CDR3 DNA follows: TGCAGCGTTAACAGGGCGGCAGATACGCAGTATTTT. Translated: CSVNRAADTQYF.